This TCR beta chain was found in a study of blood T cell repertoires in COVID-19. Study information: Sites in the United States, Italy and Spain provided acute and convalescent COVID-19 samples. PBMCs, B-cell-depleted T cells, or T cells were the source of the cDNA or gDNA that made up the material.

TCRdb's table, derived via immunoSEQ multiplex PCR, lists solely in-frame clones and lacks some. Of roughly 80,000 clones listed, approximately 78% are singletons. Trimming cost V 2 bases and J 0 bases; bases outside gene matches: 3. The CDR3 consists of 16 residues. Germline CDR1 reads SGHDN; CDR2 reads FVKESK. The V and J genes are TRBV14 and TRBJ2-5, with 10 bases identical to TRBD1. The sequencing input was peripheral blood. The receptor comes from a woman aged 55-69 years with acute or convalescent COVID-19. In DNA, the CDR3 is TGTGCCAGCAGCCAATACGGGACAGGGGACCAAGAGACCCAGTACTTC. Its translation: CASSQYGTGDQETQYF.